Below are 25 T cell receptor beta chains sequenced from a single sample in a study of blood T cell repertoires in COVID-19. Clones were sequenced by immunoSEQ multiplex PCR, and TCRdb holds only the in-frame ones, with some missing. The table includes over 300,000 clones, 89% detected once. The specimen was PBMCs or T cells enriched from blood (not recorded which). These receptors came from a middle-aged woman who had recovered from COVID-19.

This clone was picked up one time. The J gene is TRBJ1-1, the V gene TRBV5-1; 8 bases map to TRBD1. Looked up from germline, CDR1 is SGHRS and CDR2 is YFSETQ. Losses at the gene ends were 3 bases for V and 1 base for J; bases not matched to a gene: 5. This CDR3 is built from 15 residues. The CDR3 DNA is TGCGCCAGCAGCTGGCAGGGGGCGCGGAACACTGAAGCTTTCTTT. Translation gives CASSWQGARNTEAFF.

The V call is TRBV19, the J call TRBJ2-7, with 12 bases identical to TRBD2. The CDR3 sequence is 15 residues long. V gave up 1 base and J gave up 9 bases; unmatched junction bases: 7. CDR1 and CDR2 from the germline V gene are LNHDA and SQIVND (reference sequence). This CDR3 reads CASSIGLAGDSGQYF. CDR3 DNA sequence: TGTGCCAGTAGTATAGGACTAGCGGGAGACTCGGGGCAGTACTTC.

This clone has just one count. This chain links TRBV9 with TRBJ2-1; maybe TRBD1 (5 bases). The CDR3 consists of 13 residues. The germline gives CDR1 SGDLS, CDR2 YYNGEE. The V end lost 4 bases, the J end lost 4 bases, and 9 bases lay between the germline ends. CDR3 DNA: TGTGCCAGCAGCCCTCAGGGATACAATGAGCAGTTCTTC. It translates to CASSPQGYNEQFF.

The chain couples TRBV12-3 or TRBV12-4 to TRBJ2-5, with D tentatively TRBD1 (6 bases). This CDR3 has 13 residues. The V end lost 7 bases, the J end lost 5 bases, and 14 bases lay between the germline ends. CDR3 sequence (DNA): TGTGCCAGCAAGCGACTTAGGGGGGAGACCCAGTACTTC. As protein: CASKRLRGETQYF.

The chain joins TRBV3-1 (or the pseudogene TRBV3-2) to TRBJ2-3; possible D gene TRBD2, 5 bases. There are 17 residues in the CDR3. V was shortened by 6 bases and J by 1 base, with 20 bases between the two germline ends. Germline-derived CDR1 and CDR2 are LGHDT and YNNKEL (reference sequence). The CDR3 sequence is CASSRDRAEEGTDTQYF. In nucleotides, the CDR3 is TGTGCCAGCAGTAGGGATAGGGCTGAGGAGGGCACAGATACGCAGTATTTT.

The chain carries TRBV11-3 and TRBJ1-2; D is unresolved. V gave up 1 base and J gave up 7 bases, with 10 bases separating them. Germline CDR1 reads SGHNT; CDR2 reads YENEEA. The CDR3 is 13 residues long. CDR3 sequence: CASSLGALGGYTF. The CDR3 nucleotides are TGTGCCAGCAGCTTAGGGGCGCTTGGTGGCTACACCTTC.

The chain links TRBV29-1 to TRBJ2-3; TRBD1 matches at 10 bases. With 3 bases clipped from V and 1 base from J, the junction kept 1 base outside the gene matches. The CDR3 sequence is 14 residues long. CDR1 is SQVTM and CDR2 is ANQGSEA in the germline V gene. CDR3 amino acids: CSVEDRGGTDTQYF. The CDR3 bases are TGCAGCGTTGAGGACAGGGGGGGCACAGATACGCAGTATTTT.

V usage is TRBV4-3 and J usage is TRBJ2-7; 7 positions match TRBD2. CDR3 length: 14 residues. The germline V gene encodes CDR1 LGHNA and CDR2 YSLEER. The trim removed 0 bases at V and 4 bases at J, leaving 3 bases unmatched. The CDR3 DNA is TGCGCCAGCAGCCAAGATCGTAGCGGGTACGAGCAGTACTTC. It encodes CASSQDRSGYEQYF.

This chain uses TRBV29-1 with TRBJ2-7, with D unresolved. The CDR3 has 14 amino acids. Per the germline V gene, CDR1 is SQVTM and CDR2 is ANQGSEA. V was shortened by 7 bases and J by 3 bases, with 19 bases between the two germline ends. The CDR3 spells CSASGIGPHYEQYF. As DNA, the CDR3 is TGCAGCGCTTCAGGTATCGGTCCCCACTACGAGCAGTACTTC.

This CDR3 reads CASSPARGRNTEAFF. The CDR3, as DNA: TGTGCCAGCAGCCCCGCCCGAGGGAGGAACACTGAAGCTTTCTTT. V usage is TRBV5-4 and J usage is TRBJ1-1; D unresolved. Trimming cost V 4 bases and J 1 base, with 14 bases left between them. This CDR3 has 15 residues. The germline V gene encodes CDR1 SGHNT and CDR2 YYREEE (reference sequence).

The chain combines TRBV4-1 with TRBJ2-2, with D maybe TRBD2 (6 bases). Trimming removed 0 bases at V and 3 bases at J, with 11 bases between. CDR3 length: 16 residues. Germline assignment: CDR1 MGHRA and CDR2 YSYEKL. The CDR3 nucleotides read TGCGCCAGCAGCCAAGAATCGGGGGAGTACACCGGGGAGCTGTTTTTT. Its translation is CASSQESGEYTGELFF.

The chain carries TRBV5-8 and TRBJ1-6; TRBD1 is a possible D gene (6 bases). This CDR3 spans 14 amino acids. Germline loops: CDR1 SGHTS, CDR2 YDEGEE. V gave up 0 bases and J gave up 10 bases, with 11 bases separating them. CDR3 nucleotides: TGTGCCAGCAGCTTGGACAGGGAGAGGTCACCCCTCCACTTT. It codes for CASSLDRERSPLHF.

This chain connects TRBV27 to TRBJ1-1; possibly TRBD1 for D (6 bases). CDR3 length equals 14 residues. Trimming took off 7 bases at V and 4 bases at J, with 16 bases between the two ends. Germline CDR1 reads MNHEY; CDR2 reads SMNVEV (reference sequence). The CDR3 DNA is TGTGCCAGCATCCAAAACCGGGACATCACTGAAGCTTTCTTT. This codes for CASIQNRDITEAFF.

V gene TRBV6-5 combines with J gene TRBJ2-1; 8 nucleotides agree with TRBD2. CDR1 is MNHEY, CDR2 SVGAGI, per germline. The CDR3 totals 12 residues. V lost 7 bases to trimming and J lost 7 bases; unmatched junction nucleotides: 3. CDR3: CASTGGGNEQFF. CDR3 DNA: TGTGCCAGCACGGGCGGGGGGAATGAGCAGTTCTTC.

In the case of this clone: Additional DNA sequences in this sample encode the identical CDR3. V gene TRBV7-3 combines with J gene TRBJ1-1; TRBD1 matches 9 bases. The germline V gene encodes CDR1 SGHTA and CDR2 FQGTGA. The CDR3 totals 14 residues. J lost 5 bases, V lost 4 bases, and 5 bases had no gene match. CDR3 region: CASSSQGAGTEAFF. In DNA form, the CDR3 reads TGTGCCAGCAGCTCACAGGGGGCAGGGACTGAAGCTTTCTTT.

This clone has a handful of counts. V gene TRBV28 combines with J gene TRBJ2-1, with 8 bases matching TRBD2. The trim removed 6 bases at V and 8 bases at J, leaving 15 bases unmatched. The CDR3 spans 16 residues. CDR1 and CDR2 from the germline V gene are MDHEN and SYDVKM. CDR3 nucleotides: TGTGCCAGCAGCCCTCACGGGGGGGAGACAAGGGATGAGCAGTTCTTC. It yields the protein CASSPHGGETRDEQFF. Full variable domain (outside the CDR3, taken from reference TRBV28 and TRBJ2-1): DVKVTQSSRYLVKRTGEKVFLECVQDMDHENMFWYRQDPGLGLRLIYFSYDVKMKEKGDIPEGYSVSREKKERFSLILESASTNQTSMYLCASSPHGGETRDEQFFGPGTRLTVL.

The chain has TRBV2 and TRBJ2-7; 9 bases align to TRBD2. Germline loops: CDR1 SNHLY, CDR2 FYNNEI. The trim removed 6 bases at V and 2 bases at J, leaving 8 bases unmatched. The CDR3 runs 15 residues. CDR3 region: CASREQGGGAYEQYF. CDR3 DNA: TGTGCCAGCAGAGAGCAGGGCGGGGGGGCCTACGAGCAGTACTTC. Looking up the rest from reference TRBV2 and TRBJ2-7 gives the full variable domain: EPEVTQTPSHQVTQMGQEVILRCVPISNHLYFYWYRQILGQKVEFLVSFYNNEISEKSEIFDDQFSVERPDGSNFTLKIRSTKLEDSAMYFCASREQGGGAYEQYFGPGTRLTVT.

This chain joins TRBV3-1 (or the pseudogene TRBV3-2) and TRBJ2-3; 9 nucleotides agree with TRBD2. V gave up 1 base and J gave up 4 bases; unmatched junction bases: 3. Germline V gene data show CDR1 as LGHDT and CDR2 as YNNKEL (reference sequence). The CDR3 spans 15 residues. The CDR3: CASSQALAGPDTQYF. The CDR3 DNA sequence: TGTGCCAGCAGCCAAGCCCTAGCGGGACCAGATACGCAGTATTTT.

The gene calls are TRBV7-3 and TRBJ2-1; 9 nucleotides align to TRBD2. V dropped 2 bases and J dropped 5; count of bases not matched to a gene: 4. Germline V gives CDR1 SGHTA, CDR2 FQGTGA. The CDR3 loop spans 15 amino acids. CDR3 sequence (DNA): TGTGCCAGCAGCTTAGGACTAGCGACAAACAATGAGCAGTTCTTC. This translates into CASSLGLATNNEQFF.

This chain links TRBV11-3 with TRBJ1-2; D unclear. V lost 1 base to trimming and J lost 0 bases, with 9 bases between them. This CDR3 is 15 amino acids long. Per the germline V gene, CDR1 is SGHNT and CDR2 is YENEEA. CDR3: CASSLGDSPNYGYTF. CDR3 DNA: TGTGCCAGCAGCTTAGGAGATTCGCCTAACTATGGCTACACCTTC. Together with reference TRBV11-3 and TRBJ1-2, the CDR3 gives the full variable domain: EAGVVQSPRYKIIEKKQPVAFWCNPISGHNTLYWYLQNLGQGPELLIRYENEEAVDDSQLPKDRFSAERLKGVDSTLKIQPAELGDSAVYLCASSLGDSPNYGYTFGSGTRLTVV.

The genes are TRBV18 and TRBJ2-7, with 9 bases matching TRBD1. This CDR3 is built from 15 residues. Germline CDR1 and CDR2: KGHSH and LQKENI. V shed 1 base and J 2 bases; nucleotides not matched to a gene: 3. As DNA, the CDR3 is TGTGCCAGCTCACCACAGACAGGGGGAGCCTACGAGCAGTACTTC. This translates into CASSPQTGGAYEQYF.

The chain has TRBV12-5 and TRBJ2-7, with D perhaps TRBD1 (5 bases). The CDR3 totals 12 residues. V was pared by 7 bases and J by 2 bases, with 9 bases between. The germline V gene has CDR1 LGHNT and CDR2 FRNRAP. CDR3 nucleotide sequence: TGTGCTAGTGCGGAACAGGCCTACGAGCAGTACTTC. It yields the protein CASAEQAYEQYF. The whole variable domain, remainder taken from reference TRBV12-5 and TRBJ2-7, is DARVTQTPRHKVTEMGQEVTMRCQPILGHNTVFWYRQTMMQGLELLAYFRNRAPLDDSGMPKDRFSAEMPDATLATLKIQPSEPRDSAVYFCASAEQAYEQYFGPGTRLTVT.

The chain uses TRBV6-1 and TRBJ1-5; D is uncertain. Germline CDR1 MNHNS, CDR2 SASEGT. V lost 0 bases and J lost 0, with 12 bases in between. The CDR3 spans 17 residues. The DNA for the CDR3 is TGTGCCAGCAGTGAAGCGCTAGGGAGTTATAGCAATCAGCCCCAGCATTTT. Translating gives CASSEALGSYSNQPQHF.

The V call is TRBV7-2, the J call TRBJ1-2, with D unresolved. The germline V gene has CDR1 SGHTA and CDR2 FQGNSA. This CDR3 has 15 amino acids. V was trimmed by 6 bases and J by 7 bases, leaving 21 bases between them. CDR3 protein: CASRGGMLNLGGYTF. The CDR3 DNA follows: TGTGCCAGCAGGGGAGGGATGCTGAATTTGGGTGGCTACACCTTC. Full variable domain (outside the CDR3, taken from reference TRBV7-2 and TRBJ1-2): GAGVSQSPSNKVTEKGKDVELRCDPISGHTALYWYRQSLGQGLEFLIYFQGNSAPDKSGLPSDRFSAERTGGSVSTLTIQRTQQEDSAVYLCASRGGMLNLGGYTFGSGTRLTVV.

The V and J genes are TRBV5-1 and TRBJ2-1; 9 positions agree with TRBD2. The germline gives CDR1 SGHRS, CDR2 YFSETQ. The CDR3 covers 18 residues. The V and J ends lost 4 bases and 3 bases, in that order; junction bases with no gene match: 14. CDR3 sequence reads: CASSPGSTTSGRYNEQFF. CDR3 DNA sequence: TGCGCCAGCAGCCCTGGTTCCACCACTAGCGGGCGCTACAATGAGCAGTTCTTC.